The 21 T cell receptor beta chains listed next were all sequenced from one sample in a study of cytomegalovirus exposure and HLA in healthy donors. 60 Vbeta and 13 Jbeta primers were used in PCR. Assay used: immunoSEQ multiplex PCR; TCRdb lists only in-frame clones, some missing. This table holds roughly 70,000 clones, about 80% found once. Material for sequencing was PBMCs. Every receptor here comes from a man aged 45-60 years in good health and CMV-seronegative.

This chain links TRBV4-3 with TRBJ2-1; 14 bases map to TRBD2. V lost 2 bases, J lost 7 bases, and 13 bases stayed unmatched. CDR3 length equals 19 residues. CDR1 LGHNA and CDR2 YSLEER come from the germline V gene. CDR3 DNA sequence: TGCGCCAGCAGCCAAATAGTTACCGGGACTAGCGGGAGTAGGAATGAGCAGTTCTTC. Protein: CASSQIVTGTSGSRNEQFF.

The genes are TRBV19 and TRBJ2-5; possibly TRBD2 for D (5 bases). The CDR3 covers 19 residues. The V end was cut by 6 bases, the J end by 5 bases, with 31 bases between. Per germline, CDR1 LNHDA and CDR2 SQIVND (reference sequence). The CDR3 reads CASSGKGPHSSNPGETQYF. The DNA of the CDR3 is TGTGCCAGTAGCGGGAAAGGTCCACACTCATCCAACCCGGGGGAGACCCAGTACTTC.

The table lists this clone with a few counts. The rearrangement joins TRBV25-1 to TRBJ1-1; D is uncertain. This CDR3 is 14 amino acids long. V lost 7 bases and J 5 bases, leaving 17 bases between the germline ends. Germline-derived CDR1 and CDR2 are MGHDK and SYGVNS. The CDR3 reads CASKNTGSRTEAFF. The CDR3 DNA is TGTGCCAGCAAAAATACGGGGAGCAGAACTGAAGCTTTCTTT.

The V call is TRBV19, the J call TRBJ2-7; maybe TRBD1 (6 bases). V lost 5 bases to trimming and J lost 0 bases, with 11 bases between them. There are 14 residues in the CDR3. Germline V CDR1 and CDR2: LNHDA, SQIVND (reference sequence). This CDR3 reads CASSRSTGSYEQYF. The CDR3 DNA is TGTGCCAGTAGTCGGTCGACAGGCTCCTACGAGCAGTACTTC.

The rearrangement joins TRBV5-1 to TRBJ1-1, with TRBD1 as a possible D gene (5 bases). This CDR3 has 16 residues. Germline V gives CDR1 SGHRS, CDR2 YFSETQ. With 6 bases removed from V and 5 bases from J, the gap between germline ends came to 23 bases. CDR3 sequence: CASKLSGGRDGTEAFF. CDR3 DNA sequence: TGCGCCAGCAAACTTTCGGGGGGGAGGGATGGGACTGAAGCTTTCTTT.

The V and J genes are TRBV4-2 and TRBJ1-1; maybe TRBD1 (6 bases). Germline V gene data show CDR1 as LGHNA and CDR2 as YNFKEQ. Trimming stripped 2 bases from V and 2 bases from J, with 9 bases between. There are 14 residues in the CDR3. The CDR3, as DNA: TGTGCCAGCAGCCAACCGGACAGAAACACTGAAGCTTTCTTT. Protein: CASSQPDRNTEAFF.

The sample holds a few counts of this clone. The CDR3 coding sequence is TGTGCCAGCAGCTTACTGCGGGAGGAGCAGTTCTTC. This translates into CASSLLREEQFF. This chain uses TRBV7-6 with TRBJ2-1, with TRBD2 identical over 7 bases. The CDR3 sequence is 12 residues long. Germline CDR1 and CDR2: SGHVS and FNYEAQ. The J segment lost 10 bases and the V segment lost 2 bases, leaving 2 bases of the junction unmatched. Variable domain in full (rest from reference TRBV7-6 and TRBJ2-1): GAGVSQSPRYKVTKRGQDVALRCDPISGHVSLYWYRQALGQGPEFLTYFNYEAQQDKSGLPNDRFSAERPEGSISTLTIQRTEQRDSAMYRCASSLLREEQFFGPGTRLTVL.

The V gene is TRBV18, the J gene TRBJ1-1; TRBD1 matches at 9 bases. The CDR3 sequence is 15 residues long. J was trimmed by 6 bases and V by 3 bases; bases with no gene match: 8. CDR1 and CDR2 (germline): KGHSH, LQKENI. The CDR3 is CASSPPGQGSSEAFF. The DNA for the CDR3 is TGTGCCAGCTCACCCCCGGGACAGGGTTCCTCTGAAGCTTTCTTT.

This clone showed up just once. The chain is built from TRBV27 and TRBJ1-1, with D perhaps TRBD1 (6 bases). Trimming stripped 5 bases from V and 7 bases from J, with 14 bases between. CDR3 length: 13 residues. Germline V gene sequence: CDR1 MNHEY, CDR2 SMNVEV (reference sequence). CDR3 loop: CASSAIRGNEAFF. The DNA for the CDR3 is TGTGCCAGCAGTGCAATTAGGGGGAATGAAGCTTTCTTT.

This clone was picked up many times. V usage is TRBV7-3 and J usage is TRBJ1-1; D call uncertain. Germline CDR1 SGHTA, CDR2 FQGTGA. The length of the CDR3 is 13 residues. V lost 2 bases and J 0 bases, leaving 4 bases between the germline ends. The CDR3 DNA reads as TGTGCCAGCAGCTTATATCTGAACACTGAAGCTTTCTTT. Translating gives CASSLYLNTEAFF.

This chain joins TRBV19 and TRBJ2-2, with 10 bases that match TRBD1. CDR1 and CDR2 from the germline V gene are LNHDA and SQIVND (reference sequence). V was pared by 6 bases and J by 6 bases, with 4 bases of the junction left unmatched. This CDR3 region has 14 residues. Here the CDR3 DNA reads TGTGCCAGTAGGGGGGACAGGGGTTCCGGGGAGCTGTTTTTT. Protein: CASRGDRGSGELFF.

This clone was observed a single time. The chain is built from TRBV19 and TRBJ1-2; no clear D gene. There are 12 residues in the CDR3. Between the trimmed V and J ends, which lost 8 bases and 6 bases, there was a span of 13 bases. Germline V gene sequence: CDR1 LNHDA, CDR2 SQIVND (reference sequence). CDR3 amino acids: CASFYLAHGYTF. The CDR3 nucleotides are TGTGCCAGTTTTTACCTGGCCCATGGCTACACCTTC.

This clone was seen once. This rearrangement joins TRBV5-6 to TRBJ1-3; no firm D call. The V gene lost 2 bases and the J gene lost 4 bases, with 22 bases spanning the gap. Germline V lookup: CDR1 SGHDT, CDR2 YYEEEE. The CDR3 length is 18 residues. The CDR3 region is CASSLRQITFQRGNTIYF. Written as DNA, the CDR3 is TGTGCCAGCAGCTTACGCCAGATTACCTTTCAGAGGGGAAACACCATATATTTT.

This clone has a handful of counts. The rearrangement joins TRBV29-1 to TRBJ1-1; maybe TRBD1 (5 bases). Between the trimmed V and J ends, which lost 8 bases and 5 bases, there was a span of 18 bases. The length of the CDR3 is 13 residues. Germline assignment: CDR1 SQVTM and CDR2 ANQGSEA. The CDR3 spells CSYYQSGTTEAFF. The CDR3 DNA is TGCAGCTACTATCAATCAGGGACTACTGAAGCTTTCTTT.

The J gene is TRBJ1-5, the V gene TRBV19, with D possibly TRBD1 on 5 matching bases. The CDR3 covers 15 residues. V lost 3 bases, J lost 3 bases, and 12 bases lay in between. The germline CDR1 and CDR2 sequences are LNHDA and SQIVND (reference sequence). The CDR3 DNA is TGTGCCAGTAGTATCCAGGCAGGGAACAATCAGCCCCAGCATTTT. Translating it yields CASSIQAGNNQPQHF.

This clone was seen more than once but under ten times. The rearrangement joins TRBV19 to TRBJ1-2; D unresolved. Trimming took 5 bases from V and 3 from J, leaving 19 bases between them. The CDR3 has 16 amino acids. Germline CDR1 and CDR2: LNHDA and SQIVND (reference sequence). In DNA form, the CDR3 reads TGTGCCAGTAGTGCCCCCCGCATGCGGCGGGACTATGGCTACACCTTC. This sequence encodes CASSAPRMRRDYGYTF.

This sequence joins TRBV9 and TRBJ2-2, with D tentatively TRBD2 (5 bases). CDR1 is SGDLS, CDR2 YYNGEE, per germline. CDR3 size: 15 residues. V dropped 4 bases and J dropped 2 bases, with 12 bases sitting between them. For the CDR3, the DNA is TGTGCCAGCAGCCCCTTAGCGCCTAACACCGGGGAGCTGTTTTTT. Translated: CASSPLAPNTGELFF.

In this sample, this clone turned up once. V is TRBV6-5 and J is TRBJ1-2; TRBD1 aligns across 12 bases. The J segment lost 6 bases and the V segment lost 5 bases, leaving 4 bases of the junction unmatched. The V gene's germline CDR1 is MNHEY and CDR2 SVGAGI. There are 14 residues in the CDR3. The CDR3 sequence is CASSRGQGADGYTF. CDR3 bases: TGTGCCAGCAGTCGGGGACAGGGGGCTGATGGCTACACCTTC.

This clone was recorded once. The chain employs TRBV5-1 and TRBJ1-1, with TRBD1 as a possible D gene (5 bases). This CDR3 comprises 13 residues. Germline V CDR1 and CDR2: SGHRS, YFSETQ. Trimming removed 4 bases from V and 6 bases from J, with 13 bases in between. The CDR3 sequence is CASSPRTYSEAFF. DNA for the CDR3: TGCGCCAGCAGCCCCAGGACATATTCTGAAGCTTTCTTT.

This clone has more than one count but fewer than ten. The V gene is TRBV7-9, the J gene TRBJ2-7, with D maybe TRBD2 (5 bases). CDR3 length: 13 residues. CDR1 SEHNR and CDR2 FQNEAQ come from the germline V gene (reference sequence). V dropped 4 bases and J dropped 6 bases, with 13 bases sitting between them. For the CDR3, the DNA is TGTGCCAGCAGCTCGAGGGTAACTAGCGAGCAGTACTTC. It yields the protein CASSSRVTSEQYF.

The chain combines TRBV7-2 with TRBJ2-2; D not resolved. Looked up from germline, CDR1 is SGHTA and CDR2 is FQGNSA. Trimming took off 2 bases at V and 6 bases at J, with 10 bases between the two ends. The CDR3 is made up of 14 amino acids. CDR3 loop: CASSLIVVSGELFF. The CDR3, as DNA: TGTGCCAGCAGCTTAATTGTAGTGTCCGGGGAGCTGTTTTTT. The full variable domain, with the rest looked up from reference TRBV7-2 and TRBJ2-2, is GAGVSQSPSNKVTEKGKDVELRCDPISGHTALYWYRQSLGQGLEFLIYFQGNSAPDKSGLPSDRFSAERTGGSVSTLTIQRTQQEDSAVYLCASSLIVVSGELFFGEGSRLTVL.